This T cell receptor (beta chain) originates from a study of shared clonotypes between healthy human individuals. In germline, CDR1 is MDHEN, CDR2 SYDVKM. V was cut by 3 bases and J by 8 bases, with 17 bases left in between. The CDR3 is 15 residues long. Each cell subset's genomic DNA was divided evenly among several immunoSEQ plates. Using immunoSEQ multiplex PCR, the repertoire was profiled, and TCRdb retains in-frame clones only, with some absent. The table includes 2 million to 2.5 million clones, 85% to 95% detected once. The J gene is TRBJ2-1, the V gene TRBV28; no clear D gene. The sequencing input was naive CD4+ T cells from PBMCs. Indicated subset: CD45RA+ positively selected. The source of this sequence is a man in his late teens or twenties in good health. Some clones in this sample may be carry-over from other donors' samples. The CDR3 nucleotides read TGTGCCAGCAGTTTTTTGGCACCGTGGAGCGATGAGCAGTTCTTC. Translation gives CASSFLAPWSDEQFF.